This TCR beta chain is drawn from a study of blood T cell repertoires in COVID-19. Study background: Nucleic acid was either cDNA or gDNA, and it came from T cells, B-cell-depleted T cells, or PBMCs.

Method: immunoSEQ multiplex PCR; TCRdb's copy keeps in-frame clones and lacks some. Of 35,000 to 45,000 clones in the sample, roughly 80% were seen once. J gave up 3 bases and V 6 bases, and 6 bases lay outside the gene matches. CDR1 is SNHLY, CDR2 FYNNEI, per germline. The CDR3 is 16 residues long. The rearrangement joins TRBV2 to TRBJ2-5; 14 nucleotides agree with TRBD2. Sequenced sample: peripheral blood. The sequence was obtained from a human donor in a cohort sampled during active COVID-19. The CDR3 DNA is TGTGCCAGCAGGGGCGGGACTAGCGGGGGAAAAGAGACCCAGTACTTC. Translation: CASRGGTSGGKETQYF.